This TCR beta chain was found in a study of T-cell reconstitution after alpha-beta-depleted transplantation in children. Study-wide results and limits: Several hundred expanded graft clones reportedly were the source of alpha-beta T cells about two months after transplant. One year post-transplant, T-cell counts and diversity were largely derived from T cells produced anew.

As it was prepared, the TCRbeta library received unique molecular identifiers. Each CDR3 protein gets one entry after TCRdb re-called the PCR reads with MiXCR. The sample consists of 780,000 or so distinct CDR3 sequences, roughly 15% of them appearing once. The CDR3 loop spans 14 amino acids. With V trimmed by 5 bases and J by 9 bases, 5 bases remained unmatched. Germline lookup yields CDR1 SGHAT and CDR2 FQDESV (reference sequence). This clonotype was found many times. The antigen remains unidentified. V gene TRBV11-1 combines with J gene TRBJ2-1; 12 nucleotides line up with TRBD2. The sequence came from a male patient aged 10-17 years who had a stem cell transplant for acute lymphoblastic leukemia, so the T cells may come from the graft donor. The input for sequencing was PBMCs, mostly from graft donor cells, taken 360 days after TCRalphabeta/CD19-depleted stem cell transplant. The CDR3 is CASSPGLAGFEQFF. In nucleotides, the CDR3 is TGTGCCAGCAGCCCAGGACTAGCGGGATTTGAGCAGTTCTTC. Supplemented by reference TRBV11-1 and TRBJ2-1, the full variable domain reads EAEVAQSPRYKITEKSQAVAFWCDPISGHATLYWYRQILGQGPELLVQFQDESVVDDSQLPKDRFSAERLKGVDSTLKIQPAELGDSAMYLCASSPGLAGFEQFFGPGTRLTVL.